One sample yielded the 18 T cell receptor beta chains listed below, sequenced in a study of blood T cells in healthy people across ages. Then a second PCR, running roughly 7 to 11 cycles, was carried out with a sample-barcoded 5' primer and a J-beta primer mix. TCRdb independently ran MiXCR on the 5' RACE reads; one entry per CDR3 protein. The repertoire holds hundreds of thousands of distinct CDR3 sequences, with around three fifths as singletons. The specimen sequenced was blood. These receptors were obtained from a man aged 40-49 years in good health.

V and J are TRBV11-2 and TRBJ1-1; D not certain. This CDR3 spans 14 amino acids. V lost 1 base and J lost 1, with 7 bases in between. Looked up from germline, CDR1 is SGHAT and CDR2 is FQNNGV. The CDR3 reads CASSLAQTNTEAFF. CDR3 in DNA: TGTGCCAGCAGCTTAGCCCAGACGAACACTGAAGCTTTCTTT.

As to this clonotype: The germline gene is not matched at one end of the junction; a read error may be the cause. The CDR3 nucleotides are TGTGCCAGCAGAGAAGGATCCAGGGTTGAGACCCAGTACTTC. Protein: CASREGSRVETQYF. The V gene is TRBV2, the J gene TRBJ2-7; D might be TRBD1 (5 bases). The better agreement between TRBJ2-5 and the DNA end casts doubt on the J call. CDR1 is SNHLY, CDR2 FYNNEI, per germline. This CDR3 has 14 residues.

The chain links TRBV7-2 to TRBJ2-3, with 13 positions matching TRBD2. The V gene end was trimmed by 1 base and the J gene end by 0 bases; junction bases not matched to a gene: 4. The CDR3 extends over 18 amino acids. The germline V gene has CDR1 SGHTA and CDR2 FQGNSA. Written as DNA, the CDR3 is TGTGCCAGCAGCTTAGGGACTAGCGGGGGTACTAGCACAGATACGCAGTATTTT. Translation gives CASSLGTSGGTSTDTQYF. Filled out from reference TRBV7-2 and TRBJ2-3, the complete variable domain reads GAGVSQSPSNKVTEKGKDVELRCDPISGHTALYWYRQSLGQGLEFLIYFQGNSAPDKSGLPSDRFSAERTGGSVSTLTIQRTQQEDSAVYLCASSLGTSGGTSTDTQYFGPGTRLTVL.

This clonotype was observed at least ten times. The CDR3 protein is CASSPQPLAGGGTLYEQYF. CDR3 nucleotides: TGTGCCAGCAGCCCACAGCCGCTAGCGGGAGGGGGTACTTTGTACGAGCAGTACTTC. V usage is TRBV7-6 and J usage is TRBJ2-7; 12 bases map to TRBD2. Germline V lookup: CDR1 SGHVS, CDR2 FNYEAQ. Germline trimming cut 5 bases from V and 4 bases from J; bases unmatched to any gene: 18. CDR3 length: 19 amino acids.

The chain employs TRBV12-3 or TRBV12-4 and TRBJ2-5, with 10 positions matching TRBD2. Trimming at V came to 7 bases and at J to 5 bases, leaving 4 bases not matched to a gene. The CDR3 covers 13 residues. The CDR3, as DNA: TGTGCCAGCACGCAGCGGGAGGGGGAGACCCAGTACTTC. This translates into CASTQREGETQYF.

V and J are TRBV28 and TRBJ2-5; 7 nucleotides line up with TRBD1. The CDR3 spans 15 residues. V lost 5 bases, J lost 2 bases, and 8 bases stayed unmatched. Per germline, CDR1 MDHEN and CDR2 SYDVKM. The CDR3: CASSPWTGRQETQYF. The CDR3 DNA is TGTGCCAGCAGTCCATGGACAGGTCGGCAAGAGACCCAGTACTTC.

This clonotype was observed once. The chain joins TRBV4-1 to TRBJ1-2, with 10 bases matching TRBD1. CDR1 MGHRA and CDR2 YSYEKL come from the germline V gene. J lost 7 bases, V lost 1 base, and 6 bases had no gene match. The CDR3 is 15 amino acids. Written as DNA, the CDR3 is TGCGCCAGCAGCCAAGTCTTCGACAGGGGGCCTGGCTACACCTTC. Protein: CASSQVFDRGPGYTF.

The chain employs TRBV27 and TRBJ2-7; D not resolved. The CDR3 sequence is 16 residues long. Per the germline V gene, CDR1 is MNHEY and CDR2 is SMNVEV (reference sequence). Trimming stripped 4 bases from V and 0 bases from J, with 16 bases between. DNA of the CDR3: TGTGCCAGCAGTTCACCCCAAAGGAGTGGCTCCTACGAGCAGTACTTC. This translates into CASSSPQRSGSYEQYF.

The genes are TRBV29-1 and TRBJ2-5; D uncertain. Germline V CDR1 and CDR2: SQVTM, ANQGSEA. The CDR3 spans 14 residues. Trimming took 4 bases from V and 4 from J, leaving 16 bases between them. CDR3 nucleotide sequence: TGCAGCGTTGTAGTAGGGTCAAACCTAGAGACCCAGTACTTC. Translation gives CSVVVGSNLETQYF.

Only a few counts were recorded for this clonotype. The rearrangement uses TRBV6-5 and TRBJ2-7; 8 nucleotides line up with TRBD1. V lost 4 bases and J lost 8; bases outside the gene matches: 13. Germline V gives CDR1 MNHEY, CDR2 SVGAGI. This CDR3 has 15 residues. In DNA form, the CDR3 reads TGTGCCAGCAGTTCGATCCAGGGGGCGAAAGGGAAGCAGTACTTC. It specifies CASSSIQGAKGKQYF.

The chain combines TRBV6-6 with TRBJ2-6; D unresolved. Germline CDR1 is MNHNY and CDR2 is SVGAGI (reference sequence). The ends were cut back, 7 bases at V and 2 bases at J, with 6 bases in the middle. This CDR3 spans 13 amino acids. In nucleotides, the CDR3 is TGTGCCAGCATTCTACCTGGGGCCAACGTCCTGACTTTC. Its protein product is CASILPGANVLTF.

The rearrangement joins TRBV5-1 to TRBJ2-1; 10 bases match TRBD1. The better agreement between TRBJ2-7 and the DNA end casts doubt on the J call. Germline V gene sequence: CDR1 SGHRS, CDR2 YFSETQ. The CDR3 sequence is 14 residues long. For the CDR3, the DNA is TGCGCCAGCAGCTCCGCGGGACAGGGGTACGAGCAGTACTTC. Translation gives CASSSAGQGYEQYF.

In this sample, this clonotype turned up once. The V gene is TRBV6-2 or TRBV6-3, the J gene TRBJ2-1; no definite D call. The CDR3 sequence is 16 residues long. Germline CDR1 is MNHEY and CDR2 is SVGEGT. V lost 2 bases and J 0 bases, leaving 11 bases between the germline ends. Here the CDR3 DNA reads TGTGCCAGCAGTTACGCCGGATCCCGCTCCTACAATGAGCAGTTCTTC. Its translation: CASSYAGSRSYNEQFF.

A few counts support this clonotype. The V and J genes are TRBV7-3 and TRBJ2-7; tentative D call: TRBD1 (6 bases). The CDR3 sequence is 16 residues long. CDR1 is SGHTA and CDR2 is FQGTGA in the germline V gene. Trimming left V 5 bases short and J 0 bases short, with 17 bases between. CDR3 sequence (DNA): TGTGCCAGCAGCAAAACGCTGACAGGCTACTCCTACGAGCAGTACTTC. This codes for CASSKTLTGYSYEQYF.

The V call is TRBV4-3, the J call TRBJ2-1; no definite D call. Trimming took off 2 bases at V and 7 bases at J, with 12 bases between the two ends. CDR1 is LGHNA, CDR2 YSLEER, per germline. The CDR3 is 14 amino acids. The DNA for the CDR3 is TGCGCCAGCAGCCAAATGACTGCTCAGAATGAGCAGTTCTTC. It specifies CASSQMTAQNEQFF.

This rearrangement joins TRBV7-2 to TRBJ2-4; 12 bases agree with TRBD2. The germline V gene has CDR1 SGHTA and CDR2 FQGNSA. V was clipped by 1 base and J by 2 bases; unmatched bases: 9. The CDR3 contains 19 residues. This CDR3 reads CASSLVWASGGASKNIQYF. CDR3 DNA sequence: TGTGCCAGCAGCTTAGTGTGGGCTAGCGGGGGGGCCTCCAAAAACATTCAGTACTTC.

This chain connects TRBV20-1 to TRBJ1-1; unclear D gene. The V end lost 0 bases, the J end lost 7 bases, and 9 bases lay between the germline ends. The CDR3 is 12 residues long. In germline, CDR1 is DFQATT, CDR2 SNEGSKA (reference sequence). This CDR3 is CSARDIGYEAFF. CDR3 in DNA: TGCAGTGCTAGAGATATCGGCTATGAAGCTTTCTTT.

The chain couples TRBV28 to TRBJ2-3, with a tentative D call TRBD2 (5 bases). The germline V gene has CDR1 MDHEN and CDR2 SYDVKM. The CDR3 extends over 20 amino acids. Trimming cost V 3 bases and J 1 base, with 26 bases left between them. The chain's CDR3 is CASSFGLKWVGPRGTDTQYF. Written as DNA, the CDR3 is TGTGCCAGCAGTTTTGGATTAAAATGGGTAGGGCCGAGGGGCACAGATACGCAGTATTTT.